Following are 3 T cell receptor beta chains from one sample sequenced in a study of stem cell transplantation in POMP-related autoinflammatory disease. The method was immunoSEQ multiplex PCR; TCRdb's version includes in-frame clones alone and lacks a portion of them. The sample contains around 32,000 clones, around 88% of which appear only once. The material sequenced was CD4+ T cells from PBMCs, taken before stem cell transplantation. The receptors here all came from a human donor with POMP-related autoinflammation and immune dysregulation (PRAID).

V is TRBV5-1 and J is TRBJ2-7, with a possible D match to TRBD1 (5 bases). V was clipped by 4 bases and J by 2 bases, with 19 bases between them. The length of the CDR3 is 16 residues. CDR1 is SGHRS and CDR2 is YFSETQ in the germline V gene. For the CDR3, the DNA is TGCGCCAGCAGCAACCCTGGACATACACGAACCTACGAGCAGTACTTC. This sequence encodes CASSNPGHTRTYEQYF. The variable domain in full, completed from reference TRBV5-1 and TRBJ2-7, reads KAGVTQTPRYLIKTRGQQVTLSCSPISGHRSVSWYQQTPGQGLQFLFEYFSETQRNKGNFPGRFSGRQFSNSRSEMNVSTLELGDSALYLCASSNPGHTRTYEQYFGPGTRLTVT.

This chain links TRBV2 with TRBJ2-5; D gene uncertain. The CDR3 has 12 amino acids. Trimming shortened V by 6 bases and J by 9 bases, and 14 bases separated the two germline ends. Germline V gives CDR1 SNHLY, CDR2 FYNNEI. CDR3 nucleotide sequence: TGTGCCAGCAGCAGGCAAGAGATGGCCCAGTACTTC. This gives the protein CASSRQEMAQYF.

V gene TRBV5-4 combines with J gene TRBJ2-1; D ambiguous. V dropped 3 bases and J dropped 2 bases, with 12 bases sitting between them. The CDR3 is 15 amino acids. Germline CDR1 is SGHNT and CDR2 is YYREEE (reference sequence). CDR3 residues: CASSSTDRAYNEQFF. The CDR3 DNA follows: TGTGCCAGCAGCTCCACGGACCGAGCCTACAATGAGCAGTTCTTC.